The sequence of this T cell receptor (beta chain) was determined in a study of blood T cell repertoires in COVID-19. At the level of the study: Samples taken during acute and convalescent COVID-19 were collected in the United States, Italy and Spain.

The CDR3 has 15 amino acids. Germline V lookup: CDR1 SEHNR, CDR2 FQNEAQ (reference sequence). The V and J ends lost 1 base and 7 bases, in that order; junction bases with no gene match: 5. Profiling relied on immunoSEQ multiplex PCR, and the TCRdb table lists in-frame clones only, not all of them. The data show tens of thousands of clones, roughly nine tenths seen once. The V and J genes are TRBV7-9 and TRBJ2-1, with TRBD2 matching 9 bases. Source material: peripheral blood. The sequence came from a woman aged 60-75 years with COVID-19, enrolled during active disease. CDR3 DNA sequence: TGTGCCAGCAGCTTAGGTGGCGGGGGGGGGAATGAGCAGTTCTTC. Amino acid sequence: CASSLGGGGGNEQFF.